Shown below are 9 T cell receptor beta chains from a single sample sequenced in a study of T cell repertoires in cytomegalovirus infection. TCRdb processed the reads anew with MiXCR; each CDR3 protein has one entry. The sample consists of about 770,000 distinct CDR3 sequences, 25% to 30% of them appearing once. No antigens are known for them. The source material was cultured CD8+ T cells from PBMCs, sampled from culture after CMV antigen stimulation. The receptor source for this set is a human donor in good health (CMV status not recorded). Some clones in this sample may be carry-over from other donors' samples.

This clonotype was seen a few times. The rearrangement joins TRBV7-8 to TRBJ1-1; TRBD1 matches at 9 bases. Trimming removed 4 bases from V and 10 bases from J; junction bases left unmatched: 10. Germline CDR1 reads SGHVS; CDR2 reads FQNEAQ. The CDR3 contains 14 residues. The CDR3 DNA is TGTGCCAGCAGCTCCGGGACAGGGATCCCAGGAGCTTTCTTT. Amino acids: CASSSGTGIPGAFF.

This clonotype was counted a few times. This chain joins TRBV4-1 and TRBJ1-1; D is undetermined. The CDR3 consists of 12 residues. The V and J ends lost 2 bases and 8 bases respectively, with 9 bases between them. In germline, CDR1 is MGHRA, CDR2 YSYEKL. CDR3 in amino acids: CASSQPFSEAFF. The CDR3 DNA reads TGCGCCAGCAGCCAACCGTTTTCGGAAGCTTTCTTT.

The chain uses TRBV7-9 and TRBJ2-1; maybe TRBD2 (6 bases). Germline CDR1 SEHNR, CDR2 FQNEAQ (reference sequence). This CDR3 has 14 amino acids. Between the trimmed V and J ends, which lost 1 base and 8 bases, there was a span of 12 bases. The CDR3 DNA reads as TGTGCCAGCAGCTTAGTTGGAGGGGACGATGAGCAGTTCTTC. This encodes CASSLVGGDDEQFF.

This clonotype was seen a handful of times. The chain couples TRBV6-5 to TRBJ2-3; TRBD2 agrees at 7 bases. This CDR3 spans 15 amino acids. Germline V gene data show CDR1 as MNHEY and CDR2 as SVGAGI. Unmatched junction bases numbered 4, after V lost 2 bases and J lost 2 bases. In DNA, the CDR3 is TGTGCCAGCAGTTACGGAGCGGGGATCACAGATACGCAGTATTTT. Translated, it gives CASSYGAGITDTQYF.

This clonotype came up a few times. V and J are TRBV7-6 and TRBJ2-1; TRBD1 is a possible D gene (7 bases). The germline V and J ends were trimmed by 5 bases and 4 bases, with 15 bases remaining between them. CDR3 length: 15 amino acids. CDR1 SGHVS and CDR2 FNYEAQ come from the germline V gene. The CDR3 DNA follows: TGTGCCAGCAGCGCGGGCAGGGGGGTTTACAATGAGCAGTTCTTC. Translated, it gives CASSAGRGVYNEQFF.

The chain combines TRBV29-1 with TRBJ1-1; D gene uncertain. With 4 bases removed from V and 11 bases from J, the gap between germline ends came to 5 bases. CDR3 length equals 8 residues. In germline, CDR1 is SQVTM, CDR2 ANQGSEA. CDR3 in amino acids: CSVGWAFF. The CDR3 bases are TGCAGCGTTGGATGGGCTTTCTTT.

The chain uses TRBV7-9 and TRBJ1-4; TRBD1 matches 7 bases. The CDR3 spans 14 residues. CDR1 is SEHNR, CDR2 FQNEAQ, per germline (reference sequence). V trimming: 5 bases; J trimming: 13 bases; junction bases outside the gene matches: 13. The CDR3 protein is CASSRRDRHQGLFF. CDR3 sequence (DNA): TGTGCCAGCAGCCGTCGGGACAGACACCAGGGACTGTTTTTT.

The chain is built from TRBV14 and TRBJ1-1; D possibly corresponds to TRBD1 (6 bases). Trimming removed 0 bases at V and 2 bases at J, with 10 bases between. Germline CDR1 reads SGHDN; CDR2 reads FVKESK. CDR3 length: 15 amino acids. The CDR3: CASSQENRANTEAFF. CDR3 nucleotides: TGTGCCAGCAGCCAAGAAAACAGGGCCAACACTGAAGCTTTCTTT.

This clonotype was found a few times. The rearrangement links TRBV12-3 or TRBV12-4 to TRBJ2-5; a weak D match, TRBD1 (5 bases). CDR3 length: 15 residues. Trimming removed 3 bases from V and 3 bases from J, with 14 bases in between. The CDR3 nucleotides are TGTGCCAGCAGTTTCGGCCAGGGCGCGAAAGAGACCCAGTACTTC. Its protein product is CASSFGQGAKETQYF.